The 24 T cell receptor beta chains given below trace back to one sample, sequenced in a study of blood T cell repertoires in COVID-19. TCRdb's copy holds only in-frame clones and misses some; the assay was immunoSEQ multiplex PCR. The data contain tens of thousands of clones, approximately 83% of them singletons. Sample: peripheral blood. These receptors were collected from a human donor in a cohort sampled during active COVID-19.

The CDR3 loop is CASSLLSNEQFF. CDR3 bases: TGTGCCAGCAGCTTACTTAGCAATGAGCAGTTCTTC. The chain recombines TRBV7-3 with TRBJ2-1; D is unclear. Between the trimmed V and J ends, which lost 2 bases and 6 bases, there was a span of 5 bases. The germline V gene has CDR1 SGHTA and CDR2 FQGTGA. The CDR3 is made up of 12 amino acids.

The chain couples TRBV7-9 to TRBJ2-2; 12 bases line up with TRBD2. The CDR3 has 19 residues. Per germline, CDR1 SEHNR and CDR2 FQNEAQ (reference sequence). With 5 bases clipped from V and 0 bases from J, the junction kept 10 bases outside the gene matches. The CDR3 sequence: CASSPRLAGAVSNTGELFF. CDR3 bases: TGTGCCAGCAGCCCAAGACTAGCGGGAGCGGTTTCGAACACCGGGGAGCTGTTTTTT.

The chain has TRBV10-2 and TRBJ2-1; TRBD2 might be the D (5 bases). The germline V gene encodes CDR1 WSHSY and CDR2 SAAADI. The V end was cut by 10 bases, the J end by 0 bases, with 10 bases between. This CDR3 has 13 residues. CDR3 protein: CATEGSSYNEQFF. The CDR3 DNA follows: TGCGCCACCGAGGGTAGCTCCTACAATGAGCAGTTCTTC.

The gene calls are TRBV9 and TRBJ2-7, with 10 nucleotides matching TRBD2. CDR3 length equals 13 residues. The V and J ends lost 3 bases and 6 bases, in that order; junction bases with no gene match: 3. Germline loops: CDR1 SGDLS, CDR2 YYNGEE. The CDR3 nucleotides are TGTGCCAGCAGCGGGATAGCGGGAGGCGAGCAGTACTTC. Translating gives CASSGIAGGEQYF.

The chain is built from TRBV28 and TRBJ2-7; 8 positions match TRBD2. This CDR3 comprises 12 residues. Trimming removed 10 bases from V and 1 base from J; junction bases left unmatched: 3. CDR1 is MDHEN and CDR2 is SYDVKM in the germline V gene. The CDR3 loop reads CATGGESYEQYF. The CDR3 coding sequence is TGTGCCACCGGGGGGGAATCCTACGAGCAGTACTTC.

The gene calls are TRBV11-3 and TRBJ2-1; D is undetermined. There are 11 residues in the CDR3. Looked up from germline, CDR1 is SGHNT and CDR2 is YENEEA. V lost 5 bases to trimming and J lost 7 bases, with 6 bases between them. The CDR3 reads CASSPKNEQFF. In nucleotides, the CDR3 is TGTGCCAGCAGCCCAAAAAATGAGCAGTTCTTC.

This chain connects TRBV6-5 to TRBJ2-3; maybe TRBD2 (6 bases). Germline lookup yields CDR1 MNHEY and CDR2 SVGAGI. V was trimmed by 7 bases and J by 5 bases, leaving 19 bases between them. The CDR3 runs to 15 residues. The CDR3 spells CASNYRAGGRDTQYF. CDR3 bases: TGTGCCAGCAACTACCGGGCCGGAGGGAGAGATACGCAGTATTTT.

This clone was counted once. The rearrangement uses TRBV28 and TRBJ2-7; 8 positions agree with TRBD1. CDR1 is MDHEN and CDR2 is SYDVKM in the germline V gene. The CDR3 runs 16 residues. Germline trimming cut 3 bases from V and 1 base from J; bases unmatched to any gene: 8. For the CDR3, the DNA is TGTGCCAGCAGTTTGGGCCAGGGGGCTGTTTCCTACGAGCAGTACTTC. This encodes CASSLGQGAVSYEQYF.

The V gene is TRBV7-9, the J gene TRBJ1-1; D uncertain. Germline V gives CDR1 SEHNR, CDR2 FQNEAQ (reference sequence). Between the trimmed V and J ends, which lost 3 bases and 7 bases, there was a span of 9 bases. The CDR3 loop spans 12 amino acids. The CDR3 DNA is TGTGCCAGCAGCTTTGGAGGGAATGAAGCTTTCTTT. It codes for CASSFGGNEAFF. The full variable domain, in which reference TRBV7-9 and TRBJ1-1 provide the parts outside the CDR3, is DTGVSQNPRHKITKRGQNVTFRCDPISEHNRLYWYRQTLGQGPEFLTYFQNEAQLEKSRLLSDRFSAERPKGSFSTLEIQRTEQGDSAMYLCASSFGGNEAFFGQGTRLTVV.

This chain connects TRBV19 to TRBJ1-5; unclear D gene. Trimming pared 2 bases from V and 1 base from J, leaving 3 bases between. Germline V gene data show CDR1 as LNHDA and CDR2 as SQIVND (reference sequence). The CDR3 is 13 residues long. In DNA form, the CDR3 reads TGTGCCAGTAGTATAACAAGCAATCAGCCCCAGCATTTT. Its translation: CASSITSNQPQHF. Together with reference TRBV19 and TRBJ1-5, the CDR3 gives the full variable domain: DGGITQSPKYLFRKEGQNVTLSCEQNLNHDAMYWYRQDPGQGLRLIYYSQIVNDFQKGDIAEGYSVSREKKESFPLTVTSAQKNPTAFYLCASSITSNQPQHFGDGTRLSIL.

V and J are TRBV7-9 and TRBJ2-5; D perhaps matches TRBD1 (5 bases). CDR1 SEHNR and CDR2 FQNEAQ come from the germline V gene (reference sequence). The CDR3 spans 12 residues. Trimming shortened V by 0 bases and J by 9 bases, and 8 bases separated the two germline ends. CDR3 sequence: CASSLARVAQYF. For the CDR3, the DNA is TGTGCCAGCAGCTTAGCCAGGGTGGCCCAGTACTTC.

V is TRBV5-6 and J is TRBJ2-7; TRBD2 is a possible D gene (5 bases). V was shortened by 1 base and J by 2 bases, with 10 bases between the two germline ends. Germline V gene sequence: CDR1 SGHDT, CDR2 YYEEEE. CDR3 length: 14 amino acids. The CDR3 protein is CASSLMGSTYEQYF. The CDR3 nucleotides are TGTGCCAGCAGCTTGATGGGGAGTACCTACGAGCAGTACTTC.

This chain uses TRBV5-1 with TRBJ2-3; 7 nucleotides match TRBD2. Germline V gene data show CDR1 as SGHRS and CDR2 as YFSETQ. The ends lost 0 bases at V and 3 bases at J; junction bases unmatched: 7. This CDR3 is 16 amino acids long. The CDR3 DNA follows: TGCGCCAGCAGCTTGGCTGCTAGCGGAAAAACAGATACGCAGTATTTT. This gives the protein CASSLAASGKTDTQYF.

This sequence joins TRBV6-5 and TRBJ1-4; possibly TRBD1 for D (5 bases). The CDR3 is made up of 10 amino acids. From germline, CDR1 is MNHEY and CDR2 SVGAGI. V lost 7 bases, J lost 11 bases, and 8 bases lay in between. The CDR3 reads CASKEGKLFF. CDR3 bases: TGTGCCAGCAAGGAGGGGAAACTGTTTTTT.

This sequence joins TRBV4-1 and TRBJ2-6; TRBD1 matches at 9 bases. Germline CDR1 is MGHRA and CDR2 is YSYEKL. J was trimmed by 0 bases and V by 1 base; bases with no gene match: 4. The CDR3 sequence is 18 residues long. CDR3 sequence: CASSQVPGQGSGANVLTF. DNA of the CDR3: TGCGCCAGCAGCCAAGTGCCGGGACAGGGCTCTGGGGCCAACGTCCTGACTTTC.

The chain has TRBV19 and TRBJ2-1, with 8 nucleotides matching TRBD2. CDR1 and CDR2 from the germline V gene are LNHDA and SQIVND (reference sequence). V lost 6 bases, J lost 3 bases, and 13 bases stayed unmatched. This CDR3 contains 17 residues. CDR3 DNA sequence: TGTGCCAGTAGCCGGCGTCTGACCGGGACTAGCTACAATGAGCAGTTCTTC. This translates into CASSRRLTGTSYNEQFF. Combining the CDR3 with reference TRBV19 and TRBJ2-1 gives the whole variable domain DGGITQSPKYLFRKEGQNVTLSCEQNLNHDAMYWYRQDPGQGLRLIYYSQIVNDFQKGDIAEGYSVSREKKESFPLTVTSAQKNPTAFYLCASSRRLTGTSYNEQFFGPGTRLTVL.

This clone has just a few counts. The CDR3 DNA sequence: TGCGCCAGCAAAATTGGGACAGGAGGAGTAAAGACTGAAGCTTTCTTT. This translates into CASKIGTGGVKTEAFF. The rearrangement joins TRBV5-1 to TRBJ1-1; TRBD1 aligns across 8 bases. The CDR3 totals 16 residues. CDR1 and CDR2 (germline): SGHRS, YFSETQ. V dropped 6 bases and J dropped 5; count of bases not matched to a gene: 15.

A single count supports this clone. The rearrangement links TRBV24-1 to TRBJ2-1, with a weak D call TRBD2 (7 bases). Germline CDR1 is KGHDR and CDR2 is SFDVKD. Trimming removed 5 bases from V and 8 bases from J, with 15 bases in between. The CDR3 has 14 amino acids. As DNA, the CDR3 is TGTGCCACCAGTGGGCGGGGGCCGATCGATGAGCAGTTCTTC. Amino acids: CATSGRGPIDEQFF.

This clone was seen only a few times. The chain combines TRBV28 with TRBJ2-1, with TRBD2 matching over 8 bases. This CDR3 is 16 amino acids long. The germline V gene encodes CDR1 MDHEN and CDR2 SYDVKM. Trimming took 6 bases from V and 0 from J; bases not matched to a gene: 7. The CDR3 nucleotides read TGTGCCAGCAGAGCGCGCGGGAGGAGCTCCTACAATGAGCAGTTCTTC. The encoded protein is CASRARGRSSYNEQFF.

The chain couples TRBV29-1 to TRBJ1-4; 8 nucleotides match TRBD1. V dropped 4 bases and J dropped 8; count of bases not matched to a gene: 3. From germline, CDR1 is SQVTM and CDR2 ANQGSEA. This CDR3 comprises 12 residues. This CDR3 reads CSVGTGREKLFF. In DNA, the CDR3 is TGCAGCGTTGGGACAGGGCGGGAAAAACTGTTTTTT.

This chain joins TRBV18 and TRBJ1-5, with a weak D call TRBD1 (6 bases). Germline V gives CDR1 KGHSH, CDR2 LQKENI. The CDR3 spans 13 residues. Trimming took off 3 bases at V and 7 bases at J, with 10 bases between the two ends. DNA for the CDR3: TGTGCCAGCTCACCTAACAGGGACCAGCCCCAGCATTTT. Protein: CASSPNRDQPQHF.

The chain recombines TRBV6-5 with TRBJ1-6, with TRBD1 matching 7 bases. CDR3 length equals 15 residues. In germline, CDR1 is MNHEY, CDR2 SVGAGI. V was pared by 0 bases and J by 7 bases, with 3 bases of the junction left unmatched. Here the CDR3 DNA reads TGTGCCAGCAGTTACTCCGGCAGGGGGAATTCACCCCTCCACTTT. Its protein is CASSYSGRGNSPLHF.

The V call is TRBV18, the J call TRBJ1-4; TRBD1 matches 8 bases. J was trimmed by 8 bases and V by 2 bases; bases with no gene match: 7. Germline V gene sequence: CDR1 KGHSH, CDR2 LQKENI. The CDR3 sequence is 15 residues long. The CDR3 here is CASSPGQGYNEKLFF. DNA for the CDR3: TGTGCCAGCTCACCAGGACAGGGCTACAACGAAAAACTGTTTTTT.

This clone has just a few counts. The rearrangement links TRBV7-3 to TRBJ1-6; 10 bases line up with TRBD1. The V and J ends lost 4 bases and 7 bases, in that order; junction bases with no gene match: 1. Germline V lookup: CDR1 SGHTA, CDR2 FQGTGA. The CDR3 loop spans 14 amino acids. CDR3 sequence reads: CASSSGQGNSPLHF. DNA for the CDR3: TGTGCCAGCAGCTCGGGACAGGGGAATTCACCCCTCCACTTT. Supplemented by reference TRBV7-3 and TRBJ1-6, the full variable domain reads GAGVSQTPSNKVTEKGKYVELRCDPISGHTALYWYRQSLGQGPEFLIYFQGTGAADDSGLPNDRFFAVRPEGSVSTLKIQRTERGDSAVYLCASSSGQGNSPLHFGNGTRLTVT.